This is a list of T cell receptor beta chains from one sample in a study of blood T cell repertoires in COVID-19. The repertoire was sequenced with immunoSEQ multiplex PCR; TCRdb's copy has only in-frame clones and lacks some. Counted here are around 94,000 clones, around 90% occurring once; the ten biggest clones make up more than 5%. What was sequenced was peripheral blood. The receptors were sampled from a woman in her fifties or sixties with COVID-19, enrolled during active disease. Both conserved end residues are part of each CDR3. D genes are given only for firm matches. Some rows have no size entry. The others give once, few or many, or a class for an expanded clone.

D	V	J	size	CDR3	DNA
-	TRBV2	TRBJ1-5	few	CASNGAYSNQPQHF	TGTGCCAGCAACGGAGCTTATAGCAATCAGCCCCAGCATTTT
-	TRBV5-6	TRBJ1-1	-	CASSFSVNTEAFF	TGTGCCAGCAGCTTCTCGGTGAACACTGAAGCTTTCTTT
-	TRBV7-9	TRBJ1-2	once	CASSPVQDKDTF	TGTGCCAGCAGCCCAGTACAGGATAAAGACACCTTC
TRBD2	TRBV3-1/TRBV3-2	TRBJ2-1	-	CASSHLAGAYNEQFF	TGTGCCAGCAGCCATCTAGCGGGGGCCTACAATGAGCAGTTCTTC
-	TRBV24-1	TRBJ1-4	once	CATSDSTNEKLFF	TGTGCCACCAGTGACAGTACTAATGAAAAACTGTTTTTT
-	TRBV6-2/TRBV6-3	TRBJ1-1	-	CASSYSYEVMNTEAFF	TGTGCCAGCAGTTACTCGTACGAGGTCATGAACACTGAAGCTTTCTTT
-	TRBV7-2	TRBJ1-3	-	CASSTGSGNTIYF	TGTGCCAGCAGCACAGGCTCTGGAAACACCATATATTTT
-	TRBV6-5	TRBJ2-3	-	CASTPPGSTDTQYF	TGTGCCAGCACCCCCCCAGGTAGCACAGATACGCAGTATTTT
TRBD2	TRBV11-2	TRBJ2-1	-	CASSLAGGRNEQFF	TGTGCCAGCAGCTTAGCGGGGGGGCGTAATGAGCAGTTCTTC
-	TRBV6-6	TRBJ1-5	-	CASSPSTRGLYSNQPQHF	TGTGCCAGCAGTCCGTCGACAAGGGGGTTATATAGCAATCAGCCCCAGCATTTT
-	TRBV11-2	TRBJ2-2	-	CASSLYSTGELFF	TGTGCCAGCAGCTTATATTCCACCGGGGAGCTGTTTTTT
-	TRBV6-5	TRBJ2-7	-	CASSYGAGAGQYF	TGTGCCAGCAGTTACGGGGCAGGGGCAGGGCAGTACTTC
-	TRBV7-6	TRBJ2-7	-	CASGSSRRVWSYEQYF	TGTGCCAGCGGGTCTTCTCGCCGGGTTTGGTCCTACGAGCAGTACTTC
TRBD2	TRBV7-8	TRBJ2-7	-	CASSLLGGSYEQYF	TGTGCCAGCAGCTTACTGGGGGGGTCCTACGAGCAGTACTTC
TRBD1	TRBV29-1	TRBJ1-2	-	CSVEDRDVGGYTF	TGCAGCGTTGAGGACAGGGATGTGGGTGGCTACACCTTC
TRBD1	TRBV19	TRBJ1-1	-	CASSWDRGWTEAFF	TGTGCCAGTAGTTGGGACAGGGGGTGGACTGAAGCTTTCTTT
TRBD2	TRBV9	TRBJ2-1	-	CASSALAGRHNEQFF	TGTGCCAGCAGCGCGCTAGCGGGGAGACACAATGAGCAGTTCTTC
-	TRBV29-1	TRBJ2-2	few	CSVDAPRGTGELFF	TGCAGCGTTGACGCCCCAAGGGGGACCGGGGAGCTGTTTTTT
-	TRBV5-1	TRBJ1-2	once	CASSLLTGTIHTF	TGCGCCAGCAGCTTATTAACCGGGACAATCCACACCTTC
TRBD1	TRBV2	TRBJ2-5	-	CATTNQTGSRYF	TGTGCCACCACGAACCAGACAGGGAGCCGATACTTC
TRBD1	TRBV5-5	TRBJ2-5	-	CASSLGQGNQETQYF	TGTGCCAGCAGCTTGGGACAGGGGAACCAAGAGACCCAGTACTTC
TRBD1	TRBV6-5	TRBJ1-2	-	CASSYRTRTGAYGYTF	TGTGCCAGCAGTTACCGAACGAGGACAGGAGCTTATGGCTACACCTTC
-	TRBV5-4	TRBJ1-4	-	CASSYQGQGEKLFF	TGTGCCAGCAGCTACCAGGGGCAGGGAGAAAAACTGTTTTTT
-	TRBV11-2	TRBJ1-5	-	CASSLDLSGRYGNQPQHF	TGTGCCAGCAGCTTAGATCTCTCAGGGCGGTACGGCAATCAGCCCCAGCATTTT
-	TRBV5-6	TRBJ2-7	-	CASSSRGAGHHYEQYF	TGTGCCAGCAGCTCCCGGGGGGCGGGACACCACTACGAGCAGTACTTC
-	TRBV3-1/TRBV3-2	TRBJ2-7	-	CASSQGQGGYYEQYF	TGTGCCAGCAGCCAGGGGCAGGGAGGTTACTACGAGCAGTACTTC
-	TRBV6-6	TRBJ1-1	-	CASSYSEMNTEAFF	TGTGCCAGCAGTTACAGCGAAATGAACACTGAAGCTTTCTTT
TRBD1	TRBV7-9	TRBJ1-6	-	CASSQWGTVDSPLHF	TGTGCCAGCAGCCAATGGGGGACAGTTGATTCACCCCTCCACTTT
-	TRBV3-1/TRBV3-2	TRBJ1-4	-	CASSQPGLINEKLFF	TGTGCCAGCAGCCAACCGGGACTCATTAATGAAAAACTGTTTTTT
TRBD2	TRBV29-1	TRBJ2-2	-	CSVARTSLNTGELFF	TGCAGCGTTGCCCGGACTAGCCTAAACACCGGGGAGCTGTTTTTT
-	TRBV10-1	TRBJ2-7	few	CASSERDNGPYEQYF	TGCGCCAGCAGTGAGCGGGACAACGGACCCTACGAGCAGTACTTC
-	TRBV12-3/TRBV12-4	TRBJ1-1	-	CASSITQDTEAFF	TGTGCCAGCAGCATCACTCAGGACACTGAAGCTTTCTTT
-	TRBV28	TRBJ1-1	-	CASTHSRGMNTEAFF	TGTGCCAGCACCCACTCGCGGGGAATGAACACTGAAGCTTTCTTT
-	TRBV12-3/TRBV12-4	TRBJ1-5	-	CASSTGVRPQHF	TGTGCCAGCAGTACAGGCGTGCGGCCCCAGCATTTT
-	TRBV29-1	TRBJ1-1	-	CSVEDHQNTEAFF	TGCAGCGTTGAAGATCATCAGAACACTGAAGCTTTCTTT
TRBD1	TRBV7-9	TRBJ1-6	-	CASSLEGTGVSPLHF	TGTGCCAGCAGCTTAGAAGGGACAGGGGTTTCACCCCTCCACTTT
-	TRBV18	TRBJ1-2	-	CASSLQGTEDYGYTF	TGTGCCAGCTCACTTCAAGGGACTGAAGATTATGGCTACACCTTC
TRBD2	TRBV6-1	TRBJ2-3	-	CASSASGGGWSDTQYF	TGTGCCAGCAGTGCTAGCGGGGGGGGTTGGTCAGATACGCAGTATTTT
TRBD2	TRBV5-1	TRBJ2-3	-	CASSLGLAGGTDTQYF	TGCGCCAGCAGCTTGGGACTAGCGGGGGGGACAGATACGCAGTATTTT
TRBD1	TRBV25-1	TRBJ1-4	-	CASRAGTENEKLFF	TGTGCCAGCAGAGCCGGGACAGAAAATGAAAAACTGTTTTTT
TRBD2	TRBV2	TRBJ2-7	-	CASRAISSGEYEQYF	TGTGCCAGCAGAGCCATCTCTAGCGGGGAGTACGAGCAGTACTTC
-	TRBV2	TRBJ2-2	-	CASRTDTGTGELFF	TGTGCCAGCAGGACAGATACGGGCACCGGGGAGCTGTTTTTT
-	TRBV27	TRBJ1-4	-	CASSVTGFTEKLFF	TGTGCCAGCAGTGTCACAGGGTTTACTGAAAAACTGTTTTTT
TRBD1	TRBV7-2	TRBJ1-4	-	CASSPTGTLGEKLFF	TGTGCCAGCAGCCCGACAGGGACCCTTGGTGAAAAACTGTTTTTT
TRBD2	TRBV11-2	TRBJ2-3	-	CASSTSGGPPDTQYF	TGTGCCAGCAGCACTAGCGGGGGGCCCCCAGATACGCAGTATTTT